This T cell receptor (beta chain) was captured by sequencing in a study of shared clonotypes between healthy human individuals. Regarding this clone: Its cognate antigen is unknown.

Findings and caveats of the study: Incomplete sequencing of sorted subsets was indicated by rarefaction despite large depth.

Authors' processing steps: For the immunoSEQ data, sequences were junction-only without quality scores, so filtering differed. TCRdb's copy holds only in-frame clones and misses some; the assay was immunoSEQ multiplex PCR. That table furnishes V, J and clone size, whereas the DNA furnished D and trimming. The repertoire holds approximately 1.9 million clones, with about 93% as singletons. In the naive CD8 group, cells lacked CD45RO and were positively selected for CCR7, so terminally differentiated effector memory CD45RA+ cells were left out. Free of recent acute infections or vaccinations, the donors were healthy HIV-negative adults. V was shortened by 4 bases and J by 6 bases, with 19 bases between the two germline ends. Germline values: CDR1 MNHEY, CDR2 SVGAGI. The CDR3 runs to 16 residues.

The sequenced material came from naive CD8+ T cells from PBMCs. The chain links TRBV6-5 to TRBJ2-1; TRBD2 might be the D (6 bases). This TCR derives from a man in his late teens or twenties in good health. Some clones in this sample may be carry-over from other donors' samples. CDR3 bases: TGTGCCAGCAGTTTTGATAGGGCGGGAAGAATCAATGAGCAGTTCTTC. Its translation: CASSFDRAGRINEQFF.